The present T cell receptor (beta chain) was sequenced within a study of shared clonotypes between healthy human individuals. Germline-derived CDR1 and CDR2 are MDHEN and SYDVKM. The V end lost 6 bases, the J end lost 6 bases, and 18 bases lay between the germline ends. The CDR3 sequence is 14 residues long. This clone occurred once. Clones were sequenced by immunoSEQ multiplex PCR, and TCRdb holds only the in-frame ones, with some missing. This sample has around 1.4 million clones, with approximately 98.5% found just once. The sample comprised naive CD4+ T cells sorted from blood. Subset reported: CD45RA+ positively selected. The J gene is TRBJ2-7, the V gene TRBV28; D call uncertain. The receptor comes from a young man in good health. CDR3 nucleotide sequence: TGTGCCAGCAGCCTATCGGGCCCTACGGGCGAGCAGTACTTC. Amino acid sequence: CASSLSGPTGEQYF.